A selection of T cell receptor beta chains follows, all from one sample in a study of blood T cell repertoires in COVID-19. Sequenced by immunoSEQ multiplex PCR; TCRdb stores in-frame clones only, minus some. The data contain 150,000 to 160,000 clones, about 80% of them seen just once; the ten biggest clones take up approximately 0.5%. Sequencing input: peripheral blood. These receptors were obtained from a man aged 55 to 70 with acute or convalescent COVID-19. Each CDR3 is given with its conserved first and last residue.

V,length,J,CDR3
TRBV14,14,TRBJ2-5,CASSPRTGGETQYF
TRBV3-1/TRBV3-2,12,TRBJ2-2,CASSQPYGELFF
TRBV2,15,TRBJ1-1,CASSRGQAMNTEAFF
TRBV28,13,TRBJ1-2,CASRLDREYGYTF
TRBV10-1,18,TRBJ1-5,CASSAGDRRIYSNQPQHF
TRBV5-5,16,TRBJ1-2,CASSLEGLEVTYGYTF
TRBV6-2/TRBV6-3,14,TRBJ2-7,CASSLRQGAGEQYF
TRBV2,18,TRBJ2-7,CASSESRFAGGRSYEQYF
TRBV25-1,18,TRBJ2-7,CASSGHRRLDRKGFEQYF
TRBV19,14,TRBJ1-2,CASSSQGVGYGYTF
TRBV21-1,12,TRBJ1-1,CASSQAPLEAFF
TRBV6-2/TRBV6-3,15,TRBJ2-4,CASSQGTIAKNIQYF
TRBV19,19,TRBJ2-6,CASSSRFGTGINGANVLTF
TRBV11-3,14,TRBJ2-3,CASSLEGHTDTQYF
TRBV28,13,TRBJ2-2,CASSLDAGGELFF
TRBV19,15,TRBJ2-2,CASRAGVTNTGELFF
TRBV28,14,TRBJ2-7,CASSLWTSVHEQYF
TRBV7-2,14,TRBJ2-3,CASSLGTSGNTQYF
TRBV2,14,TRBJ2-7,CASRDRTGSYEQYF
TRBV5-1,13,TRBJ1-1,CASTPHLSTEAFF
TRBV18,14,TRBJ1-3,CASSPGRAGNTIYF
TRBV9,13,TRBJ1-3,CASGTGIGNTIYF
TRBV5-6,16,TRBJ2-1,CASSQLLAGGSDEQFF
TRBV11-2,15,TRBJ1-4,CASRGTGGINEKLFF
TRBV30,14,TRBJ2-1,CAWSRSGGRNEQFF
TRBV7-2,14,TRBJ1-1,CASSLGQGNTEAFF
TRBV4-2,16,TRBJ2-7,CASSQDAASGSYEQYF
TRBV6-5,14,TRBJ1-2,CASRYWTGSYGYTF
TRBV4-2,15,TRBJ2-7,CASSQRTGGPYEQYF
TRBV15,16,TRBJ1-5,CATSPRRQTSNQPQHF
TRBV7-8,14,TRBJ2-3,CASSQERGQGPQYF
TRBV19,13,TRBJ1-2,CASRRDRVDGYTF
TRBV5-6,13,TRBJ2-6,CASSWSGANVLTF
TRBV19,20,TRBJ2-1,CASSAPPGRRVAGTYNEQFF
TRBV15,16,TRBJ2-1,CATSWEGTGSYNEQFF
TRBV2,13,TRBJ2-7,CASDGGTTYEQYF
TRBV3-1/TRBV3-2,13,TRBJ1-5,CASSQGQVLPQHF
TRBV7-2,16,TRBJ2-6,CASLRGALSGANVLTF
TRBV9,14,TRBJ1-5,CASSVAGGVQPQHF
TRBV18,15,TRBJ1-5,CASSPGGQGNQPQHF
TRBV4-3,15,TRBJ1-2,CASSQDLGGLFGYTF
TRBV27,18,TRBJ1-6,CASSSPRTGGFINSPLHF
TRBV20-1,11,TRBJ2-7,CSASQGAEQYF
TRBV7-3,14,TRBJ2-3,CASSLSGSQDTQYF
TRBV11-3,13,TRBJ2-7,CASSRRGRSEQYF
TRBV4-1,15,TRBJ2-3,CASSQVAGYTDTQYF
TRBV2,13,TRBJ1-1,CASRRDRTLEAFF
TRBV7-2,15,TRBJ2-6,CASSYSSSGANVLTF
TRBV19,16,TRBJ2-7,CASSTSSSGRASEQYF
TRBV25-1,14,TRBJ1-5,CASSSGESNQPQHF
TRBV27,18,TRBJ1-2,CASSLSTTDGQGRNGYTF
TRBV28,15,TRBJ2-2,CASSPRDRATGELFF